This TCR beta chain is from a study of regulatory T cells in long-lasting Graves disease. At the level of the study: Freshly diagnosed Graves' patients had used antithyroid drugs for under 3 months.

Sequencing libraries for TCR beta were prepared with iRepertoire HTBI primers and Arm-PCR of CDR3 regions. MiXCR, run by TCRdb on the multiplex PCR reads, gives a single entry per CDR3 protein. The sample lists 400,000 to 500,000 distinct CDR3 sequences; roughly 15% were seen once. Regarding time point: newly diagnosed GD, antithyroid drugs for less than 3 months. Extracted PBMC RNA gave rise to the TCR library. Collection of peripheral blood (about 10 milliliters) was done using EDTA tubes. The V end was cut by 8 bases, the J end by 10 bases, with 15 bases between. The CDR3 loop spans 12 amino acids. Germline CDR1 reads SNHLY; CDR2 reads FYNNEI. Notes on this clonotype: With only one base between it and a far larger clone, this is likely a read error.

These same data were also listed under a study on T cells in Graves' hyperthyroidism and ophthalmopathy. That paper adds: Researchers barred patients who had uncontrolled infection, other autoimmune disease, pregnancy or lactation.

The receptor was derived from a woman younger than 30 with Graves disease. Sequencing was performed on peripheral blood mononuclear cells (PBMCs), taken at new diagnosis, from a patient treated with antithyroid drugs. V is TRBV2 and J is TRBJ2-1; D remains ambiguous. Here the CDR3 reads CASRPNSYEQFF. The CDR3 DNA sequence: TGTGCCAGCCGGCCGAACTCCTACGAGCAGTTCTTC.